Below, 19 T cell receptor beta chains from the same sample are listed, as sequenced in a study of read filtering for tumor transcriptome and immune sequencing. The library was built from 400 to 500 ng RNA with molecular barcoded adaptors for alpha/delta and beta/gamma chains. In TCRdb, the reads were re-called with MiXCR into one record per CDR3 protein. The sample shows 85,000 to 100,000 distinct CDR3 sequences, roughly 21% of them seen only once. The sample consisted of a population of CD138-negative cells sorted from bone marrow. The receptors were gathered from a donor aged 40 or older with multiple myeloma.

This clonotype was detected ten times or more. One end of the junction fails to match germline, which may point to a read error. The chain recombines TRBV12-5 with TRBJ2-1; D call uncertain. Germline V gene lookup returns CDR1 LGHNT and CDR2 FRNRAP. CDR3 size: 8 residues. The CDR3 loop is CASGFWVF. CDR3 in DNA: TGTGCTAGTGGTTTTTGGGTGTTC.

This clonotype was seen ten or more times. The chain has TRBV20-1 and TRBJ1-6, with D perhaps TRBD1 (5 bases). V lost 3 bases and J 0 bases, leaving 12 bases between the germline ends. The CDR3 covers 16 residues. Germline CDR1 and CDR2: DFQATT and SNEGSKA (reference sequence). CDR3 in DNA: TGCAGTGCTAGTTTAACGGGGGGCTCCTATAATTCACCCCTCCACTTT. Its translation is CSASLTGGSYNSPLHF.

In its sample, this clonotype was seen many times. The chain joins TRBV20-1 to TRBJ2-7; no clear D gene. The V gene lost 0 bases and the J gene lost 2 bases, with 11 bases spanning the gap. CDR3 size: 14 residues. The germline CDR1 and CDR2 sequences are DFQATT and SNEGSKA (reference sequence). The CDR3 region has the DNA TGCAGTGCTAGAGATTACGAATCCCCCTACGAGCAGTACTTC. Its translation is CSARDYESPYEQYF.

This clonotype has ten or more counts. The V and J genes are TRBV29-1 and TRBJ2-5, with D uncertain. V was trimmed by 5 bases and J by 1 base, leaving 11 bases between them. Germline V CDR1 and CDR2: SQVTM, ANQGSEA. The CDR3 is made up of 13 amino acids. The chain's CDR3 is CSVTIQVQETQYF. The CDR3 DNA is TGCAGCGTTACCATACAAGTCCAAGAGACCCAGTACTTC.

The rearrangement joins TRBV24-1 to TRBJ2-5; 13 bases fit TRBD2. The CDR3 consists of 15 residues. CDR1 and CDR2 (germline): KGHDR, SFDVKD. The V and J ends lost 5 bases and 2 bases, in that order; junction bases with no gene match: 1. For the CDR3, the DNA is TGTGCCACCAGTGGGACTAGCGGGGGTCAAGAGACCCAGTACTTC. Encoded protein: CATSGTSGGQETQYF.

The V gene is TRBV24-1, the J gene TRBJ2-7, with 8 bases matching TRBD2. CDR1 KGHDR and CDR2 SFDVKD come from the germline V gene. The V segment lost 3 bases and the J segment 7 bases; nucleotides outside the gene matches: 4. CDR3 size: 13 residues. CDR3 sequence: CATSDPGGTEQYF. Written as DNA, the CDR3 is TGTGCCACCAGTGATCCGGGAGGGACGGAGCAGTACTTC.

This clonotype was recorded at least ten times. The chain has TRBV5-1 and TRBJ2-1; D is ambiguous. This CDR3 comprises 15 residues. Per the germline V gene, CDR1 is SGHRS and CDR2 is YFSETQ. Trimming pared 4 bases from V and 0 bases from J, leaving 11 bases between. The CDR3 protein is CASSPVGYSYNEQFF. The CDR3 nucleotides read TGCGCCAGCAGCCCGGTGGGTTACTCCTACAATGAGCAGTTCTTC.

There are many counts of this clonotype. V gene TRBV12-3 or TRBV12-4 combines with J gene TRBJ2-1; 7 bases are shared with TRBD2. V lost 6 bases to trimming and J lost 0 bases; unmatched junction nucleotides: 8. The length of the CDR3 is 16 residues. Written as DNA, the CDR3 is TGTGCCAGCAGAGTTAGGGAGGGGAGCTCCTACAATGAGCAGTTCTTC. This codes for CASRVREGSSYNEQFF.

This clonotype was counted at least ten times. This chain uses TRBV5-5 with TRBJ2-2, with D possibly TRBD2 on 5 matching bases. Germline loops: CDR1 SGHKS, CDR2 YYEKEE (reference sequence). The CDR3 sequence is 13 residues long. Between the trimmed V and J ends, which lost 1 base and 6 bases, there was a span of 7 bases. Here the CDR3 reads CASSLSGAGELFF. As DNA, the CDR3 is TGTGCCAGCAGCTTGTCCGGGGCCGGGGAGCTGTTTTTT. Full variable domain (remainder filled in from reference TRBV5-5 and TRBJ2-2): DAGVTQSPTHLIKTRGQQVTLRCSPISGHKSVSWYQQVLGQGPQFIFQYYEKEERGRGNFPDRFSARQFPNYSSELNVNALLLGDSALYLCASSLSGAGELFFGEGSRLTVL.

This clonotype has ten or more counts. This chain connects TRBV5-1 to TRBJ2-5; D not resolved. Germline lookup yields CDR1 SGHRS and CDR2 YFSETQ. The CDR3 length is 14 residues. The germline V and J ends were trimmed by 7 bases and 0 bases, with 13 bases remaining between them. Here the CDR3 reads CASGLGEYQETQYF. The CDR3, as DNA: TGCGCCAGCGGCCTAGGAGAGTACCAAGAGACCCAGTACTTC.

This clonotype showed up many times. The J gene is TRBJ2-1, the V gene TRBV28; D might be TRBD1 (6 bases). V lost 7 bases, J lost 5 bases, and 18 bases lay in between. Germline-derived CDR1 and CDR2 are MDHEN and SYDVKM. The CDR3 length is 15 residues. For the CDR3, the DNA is TGTGCCAGCAATCTAATCGGGACACCGGACAATGAGCAGTTCTTC. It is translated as CASNLIGTPDNEQFF.

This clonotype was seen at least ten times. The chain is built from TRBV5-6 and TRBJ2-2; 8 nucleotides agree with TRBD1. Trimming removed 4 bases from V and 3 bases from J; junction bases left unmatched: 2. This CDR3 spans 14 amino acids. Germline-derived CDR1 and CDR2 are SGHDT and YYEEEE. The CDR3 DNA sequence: TGTGCCAGCAGCCCGACAGGGGACACCGGGGAGCTGTTTTTT. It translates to CASSPTGDTGELFF.

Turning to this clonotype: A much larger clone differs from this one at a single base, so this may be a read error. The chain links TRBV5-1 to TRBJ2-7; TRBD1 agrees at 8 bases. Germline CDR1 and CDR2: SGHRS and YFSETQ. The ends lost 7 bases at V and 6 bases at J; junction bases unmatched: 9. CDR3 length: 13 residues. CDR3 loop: CASGPRTGTEQYF. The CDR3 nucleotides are TGCGCCAGCGGCCCCAGGACAGGGACCGAGCAGTACTTC.

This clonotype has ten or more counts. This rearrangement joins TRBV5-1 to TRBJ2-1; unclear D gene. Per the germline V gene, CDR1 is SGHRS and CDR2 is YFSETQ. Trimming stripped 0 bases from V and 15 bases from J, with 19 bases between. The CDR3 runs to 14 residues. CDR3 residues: CASSLDPGNPVRFF. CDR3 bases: TGCGCCAGCAGCTTGGATCCGGGTAACCCGGTCAGGTTCTTC.

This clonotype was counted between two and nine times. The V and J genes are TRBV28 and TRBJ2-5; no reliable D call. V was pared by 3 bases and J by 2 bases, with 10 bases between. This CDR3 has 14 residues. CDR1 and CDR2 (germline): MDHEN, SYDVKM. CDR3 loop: CASSFGFRQETQYF. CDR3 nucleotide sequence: TGTGCCAGCAGTTTCGGTTTCAGGCAAGAGACCCAGTACTTC.

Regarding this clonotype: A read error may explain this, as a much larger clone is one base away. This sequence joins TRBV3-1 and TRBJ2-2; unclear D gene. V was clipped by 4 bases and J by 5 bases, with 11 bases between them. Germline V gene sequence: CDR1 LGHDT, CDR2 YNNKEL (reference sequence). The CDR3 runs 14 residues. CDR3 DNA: TGTGCCAGCAGCCGAGAACGGTGGACCGGGGAGCTGTTTTTT. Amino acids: CASSRERWTGELFF. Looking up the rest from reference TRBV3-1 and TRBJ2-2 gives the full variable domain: DTAVSQTPKYLVTQMGNDKSIKCEQNLGHDTMYWYKQDSKKFLKIMFSYNNKELIINETVPNRFSPKSPDKAHLNLHINSLELGDSAVYFCASSRERWTGELFFGEGSRLTVL.

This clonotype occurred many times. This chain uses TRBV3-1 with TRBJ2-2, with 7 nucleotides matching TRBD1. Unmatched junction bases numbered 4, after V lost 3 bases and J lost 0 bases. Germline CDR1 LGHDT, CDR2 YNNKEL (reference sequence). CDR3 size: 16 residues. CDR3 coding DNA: TGTGCCAGCAGCCATGTGAGGGGGCCGAACACCGGGGAGCTGTTTTTT. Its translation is CASSHVRGPNTGELFF. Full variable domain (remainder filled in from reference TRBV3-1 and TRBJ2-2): DTAVSQTPKYLVTQMGNDKSIKCEQNLGHDTMYWYKQDSKKFLKIMFSYNNKELIINETVPNRFSPKSPDKAHLNLHINSLELGDSAVYFCASSHVRGPNTGELFFGEGSRLTVL.

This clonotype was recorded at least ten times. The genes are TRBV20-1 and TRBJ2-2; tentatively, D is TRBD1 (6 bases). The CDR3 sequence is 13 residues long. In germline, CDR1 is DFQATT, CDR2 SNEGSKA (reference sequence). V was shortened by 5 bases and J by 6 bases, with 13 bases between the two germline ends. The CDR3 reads CSALRGRAGELFF. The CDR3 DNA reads TGCAGTGCTCTCAGGGGTAGGGCCGGGGAGCTGTTTTTT.

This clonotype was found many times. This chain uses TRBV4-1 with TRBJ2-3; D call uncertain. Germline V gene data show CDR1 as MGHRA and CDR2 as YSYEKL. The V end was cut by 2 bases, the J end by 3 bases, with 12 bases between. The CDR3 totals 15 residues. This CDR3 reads CASSQFSGTTDTQYF. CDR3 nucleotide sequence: TGCGCCAGCAGCCAATTTAGTGGTACGACAGATACGCAGTATTTT.